This TCR beta chain came from a study of T cells in Graves' hyperthyroidism and ophthalmopathy. Study conclusions and caveats: Most clonotypes expanded in the thyroid (above 0.001) were also present in blood.

The CDR3 consists of 15 residues. V lost 6 bases and J lost 2, with 17 bases in between. Germline V lookup: CDR1 MNHEY, CDR2 SVGEGT. Stability of Graves' hyperthyroidism was defined as absent ophthalmopathy progression within 18 months. Patients having uncontrolled infection, another autoimmune disease, pregnancy or lactation were not included. Diagnosing involved the use of clinical symptoms, serum thyroxine and TRAb, thyroid ultrasound and orbital computed tomography. What was amplified from RNA transcripts were TCR beta CDR3 regions. The TCR CDR3 first-round RT-PCR relied on the HTBI primer set. MiXCR, run by TCRdb on the multiplex PCR reads, gives a single entry per CDR3 protein. Of about 420,000 distinct CDR3 sequences in the sample, around 13% are singletons; the top ten hold about 5%. There are many counts of this clonotype. Antigen specificity is unknown.

The J gene is TRBJ2-7, the V gene TRBV6-2 or TRBV6-3, with unresolved D. The clonotype originates from a woman aged 18-29 years with Graves' hyperthyroidism. The sequenced material came from blood. DNA of the CDR3: TGTGCCAGCAGGGCTAGGTCTGAGCTCGCCTACGAGCAGTACTTC. It encodes CASRARSELAYEQYF.